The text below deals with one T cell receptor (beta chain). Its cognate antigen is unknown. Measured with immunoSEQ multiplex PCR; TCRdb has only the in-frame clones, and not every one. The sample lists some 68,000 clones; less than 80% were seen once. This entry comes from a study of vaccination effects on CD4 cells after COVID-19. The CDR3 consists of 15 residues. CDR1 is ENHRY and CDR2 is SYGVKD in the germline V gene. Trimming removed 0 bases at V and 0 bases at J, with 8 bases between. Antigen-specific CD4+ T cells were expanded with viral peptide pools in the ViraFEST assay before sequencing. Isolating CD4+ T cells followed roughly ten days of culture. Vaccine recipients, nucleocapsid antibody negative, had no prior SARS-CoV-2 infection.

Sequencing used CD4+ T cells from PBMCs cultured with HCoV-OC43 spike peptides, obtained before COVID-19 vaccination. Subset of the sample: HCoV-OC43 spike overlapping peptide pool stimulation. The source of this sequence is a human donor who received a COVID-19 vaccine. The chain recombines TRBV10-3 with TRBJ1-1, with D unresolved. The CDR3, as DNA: TGTGCCATCAGTGAGTCCCAGGATTTGAACACTGAAGCTTTCTTT. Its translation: CAISESQDLNTEAFF.